The rows below give T cell receptor beta chains drawn from one sample of a study of shared clonotypes between healthy human individuals. The data were produced by immunoSEQ multiplex PCR, yet TCRdb's version contains in-frame clones alone and is incomplete. The sample yields 850,000 to 1,100,000 clones, about 80% seen once. The sequencing input was memory CD4+ T cells from PBMCs. Receptors originate from a man younger than 35 in good health. Some clones in this sample may be carry-over from other donors' samples. Each CDR3 is given with its conserved first and last residue. D genes are given only for firm matches. Only part of the rows carry a size: once, few, many, or a class if the clone is expanded.

j_call | clone_size | d_call | v_call | cdr3_aa | cdr3_nt
TRBJ1-3 | . | . | TRBV7-2 | CASSLDLSGNTIYF | TGTGCCAGCAGCTTAGATCTCTCTGGAAACACCATATATTTT
TRBJ2-4 | . | TRBD1 | TRBV7-6 | CASSLQQGWGNIQYF | TGTGCCAGCAGCTTACAACAGGGGTGGGGAAACATTCAGTACTTC
TRBJ1-2 | . | . | TRBV28 | CATQQINYGYTF | TGTGCCACTCAACAGATTAACTATGGCTACACCTTC
TRBJ2-7 | . | . | TRBV7-9 | CASSSPGRVIDEQYF | TGTGCCAGCAGCTCGCCGGGAAGGGTCATCGACGAGCAGTACTTC
TRBJ2-7 | once | TRBD1 | TRBV28 | CASTPPGGSYEQYF | TGTGCCAGCACGCCCCCAGGGGGCTCCTACGAGCAGTACTTC
TRBJ2-1 | . | TRBD2 | TRBV10-2 | CASSALRETSGRDGGNEQFF | TGCGCCAGCAGTGCTCTTAGGGAAACTAGCGGGAGAGACGGTGGTAATGAGCAGTTCTTC
TRBJ2-7 | . | . | TRBV7-6 | CASSSQEGETEQYF | TGTGCCAGCAGCTCACAAGAAGGTGAAACCGAGCAGTACTTC
TRBJ1-1 | . | . | TRBV9 | CASSVEQNTEAFF | TGTGCCAGCAGCGTAGAGCAGAACACTGAAGCTTTCTTT
TRBJ2-1 | many | . | TRBV28 | CASSSVSSRLVYNEQFF | TGTGCCAGCAGTTCGGTCTCCAGCAGACTAGTCTACAATGAGCAGTTCTTC
TRBJ1-4 | . | . | TRBV7-2 | CASSRQHGGEKLFF | TGTGCCAGCAGCAGACAGCACGGGGGGGAAAAACTGTTTTTT
TRBJ2-7 | . | TRBD2 | TRBV5-1 | CASSLGRLAGGRNYEQYF | TGCGCCAGCAGCTTGGGTCGGCTAGCGGGAGGGCGAAATTACGAGCAGTACTTC
TRBJ2-1 | . | TRBD2 | TRBV5-1 | CASSFGSGTPQFF | TGCGCCAGCAGCTTTGGTAGCGGGACCCCTCAGTTCTTC
TRBJ1-1 | . | TRBD1 | TRBV2 | CASNSQGARNTEAFF | TGTGCCAGCAATTCACAGGGGGCGAGGAACACTGAAGCTTTCTTT
TRBJ2-7 | . | . | TRBV7-9 | CASSAMGYEQYF | TGTGCCAGCAGCGCTATGGGTTACGAGCAGTACTTC
TRBJ2-2 | . | TRBD1 | TRBV18 | CASSGDRGAGELFF | TGTGCCAGCTCCGGGGACAGGGGCGCCGGGGAGCTGTTTTTT
TRBJ2-5 | . | . | TRBV5-6 | CASSSTPTETQYF | TGTGCCAGCAGCTCGACCCCAACCGAGACCCAGTACTTC
TRBJ2-7 | . | TRBD1 | TRBV7-2 | CASSPRGQDRDF | TGTGCCAGCAGCCCAAGAGGACAGGATCGGGACTTC
TRBJ2-7 | . | . | TRBV19 | CASSMGYGYEQYF | TGTGCCAGTAGTATGGGATACGGATACGAGCAGTACTTC
TRBJ1-5 | . | . | TRBV5-4 | CASSFGPGVNQPQHF | TGTGCCAGCAGCTTTGGACCCGGGGTTAATCAGCCCCAGCATTTT
TRBJ2-7 | . | TRBD2 | TRBV18 | CASSPLAGGYEQYF | TGTGCCAGCTCACCACTAGCGGGAGGCTACGAGCAGTACTTC
TRBJ1-1 | . | TRBD1 | TRBV6-6 | CASSTGQGWDTEAFF | TGTGCCAGCAGTACAGGACAGGGGTGGGACACTGAAGCTTTCTTT
TRBJ1-5 | . | . | TRBV28 | CASSLGRNNQPQHF | TGTGCCAGCAGTTTGGGTAGGAACAATCAGCCCCAGCATTTT
TRBJ1-1 | . | . | TRBV12-5 | CASGLHLGGMGTEAFF | TGTGCTAGTGGTCTACATTTGGGGGGTATGGGCACTGAAGCTTTCTTT
TRBJ2-1 | . | TRBD1 | TRBV14 | CASSPGTGQYNEQFF | TGTGCCAGCAGCCCCGGGACAGGGCAGTACAATGAGCAGTTCTTC
TRBJ2-7 | . | . | TRBV6-1 | CAITRGLTADEQYF | TGTGCCATCACACGGGGGCTCACCGCGGACGAGCAGTACTTC
TRBJ2-7 | . | TRBD1 | TRBV28 | CASSYGTGGRYEQYF | TGTGCCAGCAGCTACGGGACAGGGGGCCGCTACGAGCAGTACTTC
TRBJ1-2 | . | . | TRBV27 | CASSDTGRRYGYTF | TGTGCCAGCAGTGACACAGGGCGTCGGTATGGCTACACCTTC
TRBJ1-2 | . | TRBD1 | TRBV5-4 | CASSSTGGNYGYTF | TGTGCCAGCAGCTCGACAGGGGGCAACTATGGCTACACCTTC
TRBJ2-3 | . | . | TRBV29-1 | CSVEGQGLLGTDTQYF | TGCAGCGTTGAAGGGCAGGGTTTGTTAGGCACAGATACGCAGTATTTT
TRBJ2-7 | . | TRBD2 | TRBV5-1 | CASGTQGREGEQYF | TGCGCCAGCGGAACCCAAGGCAGGGAGGGCGAGCAGTACTTC
TRBJ1-2 | . | . | TRBV28 | CASSLIMEYYGYTF | TGTGCCAGCAGTTTAATAATGGAATACTATGGCTACACCTTC
TRBJ1-1 | . | . | TRBV28 | CASTFSYRDTEAFF | TGTGCCAGCACCTTTAGTTACAGGGACACTGAAGCTTTCTTT
TRBJ2-2 | . | . | TRBV7-9 | CASRLNTGELFF | TGTGCCAGCAGACTAAACACCGGGGAGCTGTTTTTT
TRBJ1-5 | few | TRBD1 | TRBV27 | CASSRQGGNQPQHF | TGTGCCAGCAGTCGTCAGGGGGGCAATCAGCCCCAGCATTTT
TRBJ2-6 | . | . | TRBV28 | CASSLLSGRSSGANVLTF | TGTGCCAGCAGTTTATTAAGTGGACGGAGCTCTGGGGCCAACGTCCTGACTTTC
TRBJ2-6 | . | TRBD1 | TRBV27 | CASRGPGQRASGANVLTF | TGTGCCAGCAGGGGTCCGGGACAGAGAGCGTCTGGGGCCAACGTCCTGACTTTC
TRBJ2-7 | . | . | TRBV6-6 | CASSYRAGDEQYF | TGTGCCAGCAGTTACCGGGCCGGGGACGAGCAGTACTTC
TRBJ2-7 | . | . | TRBV27 | CASSPGGLGSYEQYF | TGTGCCAGCAGTCCAGGGGGACTAGGCTCCTACGAGCAGTACTTC
TRBJ2-5 | . | TRBD2 | TRBV4-1 | CASSQDLGLAVRKETQYF | TGCGCCAGCAGCCAAGATTTAGGGCTAGCGGTTCGAAAAGAGACCCAGTACTTC
TRBJ2-7 | . | TRBD2 | TRBV4-2 | CASSRGGRRLEQYF | TGTGCCAGCAGCCGGGGGGGACGCCGCTTGGAGCAGTACTTC
TRBJ2-1 | . | TRBD2 | TRBV12-5 | CASGLVADALAGGFLSYNEQFF | TGTGCTAGTGGTTTGGTAGCGGACGCTCTAGCGGGAGGGTTCTTGTCCTACAATGAGCAGTTCTTC